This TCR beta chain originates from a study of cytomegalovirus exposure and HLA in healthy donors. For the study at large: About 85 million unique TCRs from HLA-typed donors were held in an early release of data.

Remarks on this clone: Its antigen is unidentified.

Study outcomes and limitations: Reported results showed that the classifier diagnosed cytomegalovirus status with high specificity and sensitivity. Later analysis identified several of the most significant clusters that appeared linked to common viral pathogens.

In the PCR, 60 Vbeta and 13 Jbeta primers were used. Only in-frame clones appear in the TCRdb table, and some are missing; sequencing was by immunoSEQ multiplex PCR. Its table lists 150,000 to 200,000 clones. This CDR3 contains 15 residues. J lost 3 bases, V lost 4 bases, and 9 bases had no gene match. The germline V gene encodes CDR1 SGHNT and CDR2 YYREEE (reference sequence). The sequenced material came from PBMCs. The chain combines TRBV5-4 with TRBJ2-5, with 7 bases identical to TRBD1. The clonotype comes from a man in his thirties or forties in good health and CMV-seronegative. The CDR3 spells CASSPDFQGEETQYF. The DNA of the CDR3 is TGTGCCAGCAGCCCAGATTTTCAGGGGGAAGAGACCCAGTACTTC.